This T cell receptor (beta chain) was retrieved from a study of T cells after yellow fever vaccination. Trimming stripped 0 bases from V and 5 bases from J, with 10 bases between. The CDR3 is 15 residues long. Germline CDR1 SEHNR, CDR2 FQNEAQ (reference sequence). TCRdb itself ran the 5' RACE reads through MiXCR, one entry per CDR3 protein. The sample has about 320,000 distinct CDR3 sequences; around 4.5% are singletons. For this clonotype: Antigen specificity is unknown.

Findings and limits, study-wide: Post-booster samples contained most primary-vaccination clones (more than 95% CD4, around 89% CD8).

V is TRBV7-9 and J is TRBJ2-2; unclear D gene. Sample: PBMCs, taken 15 days after the yellow fever booster vaccination. This TCR was recovered from a man younger than 35 who received the YFV17D yellow fever vaccine. The CDR3 is CASSLARSDTGELFF. In nucleotides, the CDR3 is TGTGCCAGCAGCTTAGCGCGTTCGGATACCGGGGAGCTGTTTTTT.